The 18 T cell receptor beta chains below were found in one sample sequenced in a study of T cell responses to AZD1222 COVID-19 vaccine. Sequencing was performed with immunoSEQ multiplex PCR; in TCRdb, only in-frame clones are kept and a portion is missing. Of some 140,000 clones in the sample, roughly 90% were seen once. Sequenced material: peripheral blood, taken on day 0 of AZD1222 vaccination. Receptor source: an adult in good health.

The V and J genes are TRBV21-1 and TRBJ1-1. TRBV21-1 has pseudogene status. This CDR3 is 12 amino acids long. The CDR3 protein is CASSKENTEAFF. In DNA, the CDR3 is TGTGCCAGCAGCAAAGAGAACACTGAAGCTTTCTTT.

This rearrangement joins TRBV20-1 to TRBJ2-7, with unresolved D. CDR3 length: 11 amino acids. Germline-derived CDR1 and CDR2 are DFQATT and SNEGSKA (reference sequence). V was cut by 4 bases and J by 3 bases, with 7 bases left in between. For the CDR3, the DNA is TGCAGTGCTATTTCGGGCTACGAGCAGTACTTC. Its translation is CSAISGYEQYF.

This sequence joins TRBV28 and TRBJ1-1; D is ambiguous. The CDR3 loop spans 13 amino acids. The ends were cut back, 8 bases at V and 1 base at J, with 11 bases in the middle. Germline CDR1 MDHEN, CDR2 SYDVKM. The CDR3 region has the DNA TGTGCCAGCGGCCTCCGACGGAACACTGAAGCTTTCTTT. Its translation is CASGLRRNTEAFF.

The genes are TRBV11-3 and TRBJ2-1; D perhaps matches TRBD1 (5 bases). The germline CDR1 and CDR2 sequences are SGHNT and YENEEA. The ends were cut back, 5 bases at V and 9 bases at J, with 17 bases in the middle. This CDR3 comprises 14 residues. CDR3 protein: CASSPDYGAGEQFF. The CDR3, as DNA: TGTGCCAGCAGCCCGGATTATGGGGCAGGTGAGCAGTTCTTC.

The chain is built from TRBV6-2 or TRBV6-3 and TRBJ2-7; D is unclear. The CDR3 totals 13 residues. V was cut by 3 bases and J by 2 bases, with 8 bases left in between. The germline gives CDR1 MNHEY, CDR2 SVGEGT. CDR3 nucleotides: TGTGCCAGCAGTTATGGTCACGCCTACGAGCAGTACTTC. Residues: CASSYGHAYEQYF.

V and J are TRBV5-4 and TRBJ2-7, with unresolved D. V lost 1 base and J 0 bases, leaving 8 bases between the germline ends. The CDR3 length is 14 residues. Per the germline V gene, CDR1 is SGHNT and CDR2 is YYREEE (reference sequence). This chain's CDR3 is CASSLSLVSYEQYF. CDR3 DNA: TGTGCCAGCAGCTTGAGTCTAGTCTCCTACGAGCAGTACTTC.

The rearrangement joins TRBV2 to TRBJ1-2; 8 positions agree with TRBD1. CDR1 is SNHLY, CDR2 FYNNEI, per germline. The trim removed 7 bases at V and 5 bases at J, leaving 9 bases unmatched. This CDR3 is built from 14 residues. This chain's CDR3 is CASNPDREGYGYTF. CDR3 DNA sequence: TGTGCCAGCAACCCGGACAGGGAGGGGTATGGCTACACCTTC.

V gene TRBV19 combines with J gene TRBJ2-7; 13 bases match TRBD2. Looked up from germline, CDR1 is LNHDA and CDR2 is SQIVND (reference sequence). CDR3 length: 12 amino acids. This CDR3 is CAVGLAGFEQYF. In DNA, the CDR3 is TGTGCGGTGGGACTAGCGGGATTCGAGCAGTACTTC.

This rearrangement joins TRBV7-8 to TRBJ2-2; 10 bases align to TRBD1. Germline assignment: CDR1 SGHVS and CDR2 FQNEAQ. J gave up 0 bases and V 4 bases, and 2 bases lay outside the gene matches. This CDR3 region has 16 residues. The CDR3 region has the DNA TGTGCCAGCAGCTCGGGGACAGGGGCGAACACCGGGGAGCTGTTTTTT. Residues: CASSSGTGANTGELFF.

CDR3 residues: CAWSGQGFSNQPQHF. DNA of the CDR3: TGTGCCTGGAGTGGACAGGGGTTTAGCAATCAGCCCCAGCATTTT. V is TRBV30 and J is TRBJ1-5, with 8 bases lining up with TRBD1. Trimming at V came to 1 base and at J to 0 bases, leaving 2 bases not matched to a gene. The CDR3 sequence is 15 residues long. In germline, CDR1 is GTSNPN, CDR2 SVGIG (reference sequence).

The table lists this clone with a count of one. The chain recombines TRBV30 with TRBJ1-2; D call uncertain. Trimming removed 3 bases at V and 1 base at J, with 9 bases between. This CDR3 contains 13 residues. CDR1 and CDR2 (germline): GTSNPN, SVGIG (reference sequence). CDR3 in DNA: TGTGCCTGGAGCGGCGGTTTTAACTATGGCTACACCTTC. It specifies CAWSGGFNYGYTF.

The chain combines TRBV4-1 with TRBJ1-4; D is ambiguous. Germline CDR1 is MGHRA and CDR2 is YSYEKL. The ends were cut back, 3 bases at V and 0 bases at J, with 8 bases in the middle. This CDR3 region has 15 residues. CDR3 region: CASSQDVSTNEKLFF. CDR3 nucleotides: TGCGCCAGCAGCCAGGACGTATCAACTAATGAAAAACTGTTTTTT.

The chain recombines TRBV5-4 with TRBJ2-7; D possibly corresponds to TRBD1 (6 bases). Trimming pared 5 bases from V and 4 bases from J, leaving 16 bases between. Germline loops: CDR1 SGHNT, CDR2 YYREEE (reference sequence). The CDR3 loop spans 14 amino acids. This CDR3 reads CASRAGTTGYEQYF. The CDR3 region has the DNA TGTGCCAGCAGGGCCGGGACAACCGGATACGAGCAGTACTTC.

V and J are TRBV6-1 and TRBJ1-1; weak D call: TRBD1 (6 bases). Trimming removed 3 bases at V and 5 bases at J, with 13 bases between. Germline CDR1 MNHNS, CDR2 SASEGT. CDR3 size: 14 residues. The CDR3 bases are TGTGCCAGCAGTGATTCAGGGAGGGGGACTGAAGCTTTCTTT. Translating it yields CASSDSGRGTEAFF.

The genes are TRBV24-1 and TRBJ1-1, with 9 bases fitting TRBD1. The V gene's germline CDR1 is KGHDR and CDR2 SFDVKD. V shed 4 bases, J shed 11 bases, and the junction held 4 bases outside the gene matches. The CDR3 runs 12 residues. CDR3 coding DNA: TGTGCCACCAGTGACCGGACAGGGGTGGCTTTCTTT. It specifies CATSDRTGVAFF.

The V call is TRBV29-1, the J call TRBJ1-2, with D uncertain. V was pared by 7 bases and J by 4 bases, with 16 bases between. Germline assignment: CDR1 SQVTM and CDR2 ANQGSEA. This CDR3 has 13 amino acids. The CDR3: CSAGWQTVYGYTF. The CDR3 region has the DNA TGCAGCGCAGGTTGGCAGACCGTCTATGGCTACACCTTC.

As for this clone: A junction boundary mismatches the germline segment, possibly from a read error. The rearrangement links TRBV11-1 to TRBJ2-1, with TRBD2 matching over 7 bases. The germline V gene encodes CDR1 SGHAT and CDR2 FQDESV (reference sequence). The CDR3 extends over 15 amino acids. This chain's CDR3 is CASSLGGGSYDEQFF. The CDR3 DNA follows: TGTGCCAGCAGCTTAGGGGGCGGGAGCTACGATGAGCAGTTCTTC.

The rearrangement links TRBV6-1 to TRBJ2-1; 7 positions agree with TRBD1. CDR3 length: 17 amino acids. Germline values: CDR1 MNHNS, CDR2 SASEGT. The junction had 10 bases not matched to a gene; V was cut back by 2 bases and J by 3 bases. CDR3 bases: TGTGCCAGCAGTGAACTAACGACAGGGTTCGACTACAATGAGCAGTTCTTC. Protein product: CASSELTTGFDYNEQFF.